The 5 T cell receptor beta chains below were found in one sample sequenced in a study of T cells in Graves' hyperthyroidism and ophthalmopathy. The CDR3 regions of TCR beta were amplified from RNA transcripts. First-round RT-PCR with HTBI primers amplified the TCR CDR3 region. Each CDR3 protein gets one entry after TCRdb re-called the multiplex PCR reads with MiXCR. The sample lists 620,000 or so distinct CDR3 sequences, more than 12% occurring once. Sequencing input: blood. Receptors were obtained from a woman in her forties or fifties with Graves' ophthalmopathy.

This clonotype has a count of ten or more. The chain employs TRBV18 and TRBJ2-1; 9 bases align to TRBD2. The CDR3 loop spans 17 amino acids. In germline, CDR1 is KGHSH, CDR2 LQKENI. The V and J ends lost 3 bases and 8 bases, in that order; junction bases with no gene match: 14. The CDR3 sequence: CASSPRPPSGNGDEQFF. The CDR3 DNA reads TGTGCCAGCTCACCTCGACCGCCTAGCGGGAACGGCGATGAGCAGTTCTTC.

This clonotype came up a few times. V gene TRBV12-3 or TRBV12-4 combines with J gene TRBJ2-1, with 13 nucleotides matching TRBD2. This CDR3 has 19 amino acids. V was pared by 5 bases and J by 3 bases, with 13 bases of the junction left unmatched. CDR3 loop: CASSPALAGGPVGYNEQFF. The DNA of the CDR3 is TGTGCCAGCAGTCCTGCACTAGCGGGAGGGCCGGTGGGCTACAATGAGCAGTTCTTC.

At least ten counts were recorded for this clonotype. The chain is built from TRBV11-2 and TRBJ2-1; no clear D. This CDR3 contains 14 residues. Trimming cost V 8 bases and J 0 bases, with 11 bases left between them. Looked up from germline, CDR1 is SGHAT and CDR2 is FQNNGV. In DNA form, the CDR3 reads TGTGCCAGCTGTCCTGGAAGCTCCTACAATGAGCAGTTCTTC. Translation: CASCPGSSYNEQFF.

This clonotype was counted a few times. This chain links TRBV20-1 with TRBJ2-7; TRBD1 aligns across 12 bases. The V and J ends lost 5 bases and 1 base, in that order; junction bases with no gene match: 9. The CDR3 is made up of 16 amino acids. Looked up from germline, CDR1 is DFQATT and CDR2 is SNEGSKA (reference sequence). CDR3: CSAAGTGGPFSYEQYF. The CDR3 DNA is TGCAGTGCTGCCGGGACAGGGGGCCCATTTTCCTACGAGCAGTACTTC.

This clonotype was detected many times. Here the CDR3 DNA reads TGTGCCTGGGGCAGGGGAACCAAAAACATTCAGTACTTC. Translation gives CAWGRGTKNIQYF. The chain links TRBV30 to TRBJ2-4, with D perhaps matching TRBD1 (6 bases). Per germline, CDR1 GTSNPN and CDR2 SVGIG (reference sequence). The CDR3 is 13 residues long. V was cut by 5 bases and J by 2 bases, with 10 bases left in between.